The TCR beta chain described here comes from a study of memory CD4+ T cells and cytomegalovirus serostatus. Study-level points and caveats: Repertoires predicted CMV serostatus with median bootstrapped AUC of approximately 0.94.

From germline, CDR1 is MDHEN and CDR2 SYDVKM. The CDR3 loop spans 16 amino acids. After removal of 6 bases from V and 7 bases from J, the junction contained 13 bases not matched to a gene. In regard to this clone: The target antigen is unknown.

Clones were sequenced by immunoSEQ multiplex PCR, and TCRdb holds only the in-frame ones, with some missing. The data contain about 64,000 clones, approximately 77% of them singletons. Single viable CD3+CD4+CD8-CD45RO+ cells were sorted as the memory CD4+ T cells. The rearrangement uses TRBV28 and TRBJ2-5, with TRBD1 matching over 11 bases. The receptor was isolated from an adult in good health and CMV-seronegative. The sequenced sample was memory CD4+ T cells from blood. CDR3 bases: TGTGCCAGCAGCCCCCGGACAGGGGGCATTCCAGGGACCCAGTACTTC. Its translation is CASSPRTGGIPGTQYF.